These 24 T cell receptor beta chains came from one sample sequenced in a study of blood T cell repertoires in COVID-19. Libraries were prepared by immunoSEQ multiplex PCR; TCRdb keeps only in-frame clonotypes and omits some of them. Of approximately 90,000 clones in the sample, about 83% were seen once. The specimen sequenced was peripheral blood. The receptors were gathered from a man aged 70 or older with COVID-19, enrolled during active disease.

This sequence joins TRBV18 and TRBJ1-1; possibly TRBD1 for D (6 bases). The V gene's germline CDR1 is KGHSH and CDR2 LQKENI. The CDR3 spans 14 residues. The ends were cut back, 6 bases at V and 1 base at J, with 12 bases in the middle. CDR3 sequence reads: CASSRDIQNTEAFF. Here the CDR3 DNA reads TGTGCCAGCTCCCGGGACATACAGAACACTGAAGCTTTCTTT.

This chain joins TRBV6-2 or TRBV6-3 and TRBJ1-5; tentatively, D is TRBD1 (6 bases). The germline gives CDR1 MNHEY, CDR2 SVGEGT. The V and J ends lost 0 bases and 2 bases respectively, with 8 bases between them. This CDR3 is 15 amino acids long. CDR3 in amino acids: CASSYSTGRNQPQHF. The CDR3, as DNA: TGTGCCAGCAGTTACTCGACAGGCCGCAATCAGCCCCAGCATTTT.

CDR3 DNA sequence: TGTGCCAGCAGCTTTTCTGGGCAGGGCTACTACGAGCAGTACTTC. Translating it yields CASSFSGQGYYEQYF. The rearrangement uses TRBV7-2 and TRBJ2-7, with TRBD1 as a possible D gene (5 bases). V was clipped by 3 bases and J by 3 bases, with 15 bases between them. CDR1 and CDR2 from the germline V gene are SGHTA and FQGNSA. The CDR3 has 15 amino acids.

This clone was seen a single time. The gene calls are TRBV28 and TRBJ1-5; perhaps TRBD1 as D (5 bases). Germline-derived CDR1 and CDR2 are MDHEN and SYDVKM. V lost 6 bases to trimming and J lost 6 bases, with 21 bases between them. The CDR3 consists of 16 residues. The CDR3 region is CASSALTGAGAQPQHF. CDR3 nucleotide sequence: TGTGCCAGCAGCGCCTTAACAGGAGCAGGAGCTCAGCCCCAGCATTTT.

CDR3 sequence: CASSFLTGGAFF. The CDR3 region has the DNA TGTGCCAGCAGTTTCTTGACAGGGGGAGCTTTCTTT. This chain joins TRBV12-3 or TRBV12-4 and TRBJ1-1; 9 bases agree with TRBD1. The CDR3 is made up of 12 amino acids. Losses at the gene ends were 3 bases for V and 10 bases for J; bases not matched to a gene: 3.

The chain has TRBV5-1 and TRBJ1-4; 7 nucleotides line up with TRBD1. The CDR3 has 15 amino acids. V lost 5 bases and J lost 2; bases outside the gene matches: 6. Per the germline V gene, CDR1 is SGHRS and CDR2 is YFSETQ. DNA for the CDR3: TGCGCCAGCAGTCTCGACAGGGTCACTAATGAAAAACTGTTTTTT. Translated, it gives CASSLDRVTNEKLFF.

The V and J genes are TRBV5-4 and TRBJ2-3, with TRBD2 matching over 12 bases. CDR1 and CDR2 from the germline V gene are SGHNT and YYREEE (reference sequence). Trimming at V came to 4 bases and at J to 1 base, leaving 7 bases not matched to a gene. The CDR3 is made up of 17 amino acids. Written as DNA, the CDR3 is TGTGCCAGCAGCCCCCCGGGACTAGCGGGTGGCACAGATACGCAGTATTTT. Its protein is CASSPPGLAGGTDTQYF.

This rearrangement joins TRBV29-1 to TRBJ1-2, with D perhaps matching TRBD1 (5 bases). The V end lost 6 bases, the J end lost 6 bases, and 14 bases lay between the germline ends. The germline V gene encodes CDR1 SQVTM and CDR2 ANQGSEA. There are 12 residues in the CDR3. CDR3 nucleotide sequence: TGCAGCGTGGTACACCAGGGTGATGGCTACACCTTC. Protein product: CSVVHQGDGYTF.

The CDR3 spells CASQREWSYNEQFF. The CDR3 DNA follows: TGTGCCAGTCAGCGGGAATGGTCCTACAATGAGCAGTTCTTC. The rearrangement uses TRBV28 and TRBJ2-1, with 7 bases lining up with TRBD2. The CDR3 spans 14 residues. Per the germline V gene, CDR1 is MDHEN and CDR2 is SYDVKM. J gave up 1 base and V 9 bases, and 6 bases lay outside the gene matches.

This chain uses TRBV7-9 with TRBJ2-2; D is possibly TRBD2 (6 bases). Germline V gene sequence: CDR1 SEHNR, CDR2 FQNEAQ (reference sequence). This CDR3 has 18 residues. V was cut by 2 bases and J by 6 bases, with 22 bases left in between. The CDR3 loop reads CASSLNPGKVSGAGELFF. Written as DNA, the CDR3 is TGTGCCAGCAGCTTAAATCCGGGAAAGGTTTCGGGAGCCGGGGAGCTGTTTTTT.

This chain links TRBV7-2 with TRBJ2-1, with 7 bases that match TRBD2. There are 11 residues in the CDR3. J gave up 7 bases and V 6 bases, and 0 bases lay outside the gene matches. CDR1 and CDR2 from the germline V gene are SGHTA and FQGNSA. This chain's CDR3 is CASRGGNEQFF. The CDR3 DNA reads as TGTGCCAGCAGGGGAGGGAATGAGCAGTTCTTC.

This clone was seen just once. V usage is TRBV19 and J usage is TRBJ1-2; D is possibly TRBD1 (6 bases). V was clipped by 5 bases and J by 3 bases, with 13 bases between them. This CDR3 region has 14 residues. Looked up from germline, CDR1 is LNHDA and CDR2 is SQIVND (reference sequence). The CDR3 nucleotides are TGTGCCAGTAGTTATTGGGGGCGCGACTATGGCTACACCTTC. Translating it yields CASSYWGRDYGYTF. Full variable domain (remainder filled in from reference TRBV19 and TRBJ1-2): DGGITQSPKYLFRKEGQNVTLSCEQNLNHDAMYWYRQDPGQGLRLIYYSQIVNDFQKGDIAEGYSVSREKKESFPLTVTSAQKNPTAFYLCASSYWGRDYGYTFGSGTRLTVV.

The chain couples TRBV11-3 to TRBJ2-3; 9 nucleotides agree with TRBD1. The CDR3 is 17 residues long. Trimming took 3 bases from V and 4 from J; bases not matched to a gene: 11. Germline CDR1 SGHNT, CDR2 YENEEA. The CDR3 sequence is CASSLGTGFVVADTQYF. The CDR3 nucleotides read TGTGCCAGCAGCTTGGGGACAGGGTTCGTTGTTGCAGATACGCAGTATTTT.

The gene calls are TRBV9 and TRBJ1-6; D call uncertain. CDR3 size: 15 residues. CDR1 is SGDLS, CDR2 YYNGEE, per germline. The germline V and J ends were trimmed by 4 bases and 14 bases, with 22 bases remaining between them. The CDR3 region is CASSPRPNDGSTLHF. The CDR3 nucleotides are TGTGCCAGCAGCCCTAGGCCCAACGACGGGTCAACCCTCCACTTT.

The chain has TRBV7-3 and TRBJ2-2; D perhaps matches TRBD1 (6 bases). Germline assignment: CDR1 SGHTA and CDR2 FQGTGA. Trimming took off 1 base at V and 0 bases at J, with 9 bases between the two ends. The CDR3 is 16 amino acids. The CDR3 region is CASSLIQGPNTGELFF. CDR3 DNA: TGTGCCAGCAGCTTAATACAGGGACCGAACACCGGGGAGCTGTTTTTT.

CDR3 in amino acids: CASSLLSNPRAEAFF. DNA of the CDR3: TGTGCCAGCAGTTTACTTTCAAACCCCAGGGCTGAAGCTTTCTTT. The chain employs TRBV28 and TRBJ1-1; possibly TRBD1 for D (5 bases). This CDR3 spans 15 amino acids. The V end lost 2 bases, the J end lost 6 bases, and 16 bases lay between the germline ends. Germline CDR1 is MDHEN and CDR2 is SYDVKM.

This chain connects TRBV7-3 to TRBJ1-2; tentatively, D is TRBD1 (5 bases). V lost 4 bases, J lost 4 bases, and 10 bases lay in between. The CDR3 is 13 amino acids. Germline V gene data show CDR1 as SGHTA and CDR2 as FQGTGA. Here the CDR3 DNA reads TGTGCCAGCAGCTCTACAGGAGTCTATGGCTACACCTTC. This sequence encodes CASSSTGVYGYTF.

This clone was detected once. This rearrangement joins TRBV28 to TRBJ2-3; D might be TRBD2 (5 bases). Germline assignment: CDR1 MDHEN and CDR2 SYDVKM. Trimming removed 6 bases from V and 7 bases from J, with 17 bases in between. The CDR3 is 14 residues long. CDR3 bases: TGTGCCAGCAGCCCCGGGGTCCCCCAACATACGCAGTATTTT. This sequence encodes CASSPGVPQHTQYF.

The chain joins TRBV6-1 to TRBJ1-1, with D possibly being TRBD1 (6 bases). The CDR3 loop spans 15 amino acids. V was shortened by 3 bases and J by 0 bases, with 11 bases between the two germline ends. The germline V gene has CDR1 MNHNS and CDR2 SASEGT. In DNA form, the CDR3 reads TGTGCCAGCAGTGATCGGACAGTGATGAACACTGAAGCTTTCTTT. Translation gives CASSDRTVMNTEAFF.

This chain uses TRBV7-2 with TRBJ1-2, with 9 positions matching TRBD1. The length of the CDR3 is 13 residues. J gave up 6 bases and V 2 bases, and 1 base lay outside the gene matches. Germline CDR1 and CDR2: SGHTA and FQGNSA. CDR3 amino acids: CASSLRDRDGYTF. The CDR3 bases are TGTGCCAGCAGCTTAAGGGACAGGGATGGCTACACCTTC.

The chain employs TRBV5-4 and TRBJ2-7; 10 bases match TRBD2. V gave up 2 bases and J gave up 5 bases; unmatched junction bases: 7. The CDR3 totals 15 residues. Germline lookup yields CDR1 SGHNT and CDR2 YYREEE (reference sequence). CDR3 protein: CASSFSSGRANEQYF. The CDR3 DNA is TGTGCCAGCAGCTTCTCAAGCGGGAGGGCCAACGAGCAGTACTTC. Full variable domain (missing parts from reference TRBV5-4 and TRBJ2-7): ETGVTQSPTHLIKTRGQQVTLRCSSQSGHNTVSWYQQALGQGPQFIFQYYREEENGRGNFPPRFSGLQFPNYSSELNVNALELDDSALYLCASSFSSGRANEQYFGPGTRLTVT.

About this clone itself: The same CDR3 arises from other DNA sequences in this sample as well. V and J are TRBV27 and TRBJ2-2, with 7 bases that match TRBD2. V was clipped by 3 bases and J by 4 bases; unmatched bases: 8. In germline, CDR1 is MNHEY, CDR2 SMNVEV (reference sequence). The CDR3 is made up of 16 amino acids. This chain's CDR3 is CASSFGLAVGTGELFF. The CDR3 nucleotides read TGTGCCAGCAGTTTCGGTCTAGCGGTTGGCACCGGGGAGCTGTTTTTT.

The gene calls are TRBV19 and TRBJ2-5, with a weak D call TRBD1 (6 bases). The CDR3 is 16 amino acids. Per germline, CDR1 LNHDA and CDR2 SQIVND (reference sequence). V lost 5 bases and J lost 1, with 17 bases in between. CDR3 in DNA: TGTGCCAGTAGTCGTACCAGGACAGACCTCCAAGAGACCCAGTACTTC. It codes for CASSRTRTDLQETQYF.

The chain carries TRBV18 and TRBJ1-1, with TRBD1 matching 9 bases. Per germline, CDR1 KGHSH and CDR2 LQKENI. J lost 3 bases, V lost 5 bases, and 13 bases had no gene match. The CDR3 length is 17 residues. The CDR3 loop reads CASSIILLGQGDTEAFF. The CDR3 DNA reads as TGTGCCAGCTCAATTATTTTACTGGGACAGGGAGACACTGAAGCTTTCTTT.